The source of this T cell receptor (beta chain) is a study of blood T cell repertoires in COVID-19. About the research overall: Both acute and convalescent COVID-19 samples were obtained from the United States, Italy and Spain.

Participants were aged roughly 18 to 90 years, lived in 24 US areas, and enrolled virtually. Before being deemed recovered, Cohort 3 donors had two negative PCRs, clearance, or symptom resolution. As processed by the authors: Amplification of reference gene primers was used by the study to estimate nucleated cell counts. Data came from immunoSEQ multiplex PCR; TCRdb stores just in-frame clones and leaves some out. V and J calls and clone size come straight from that table; D and trimming were deduced from the DNA. The sample holds about 230,000 clones, under 90% seen once. The CDR3 is made up of 16 amino acids. The junction had 7 bases not matched to a gene; V was cut back by 1 base and J by 2 bases. The germline V gene has CDR1 LNHNV and CDR2 YYDKDF (reference sequence).

The sequence derives from a man aged 60 to 75 who had recovered from COVID-19. Sequenced material: PBMCs or T cells enriched from blood (not recorded which). This rearrangement joins TRBV15 to TRBJ2-7, with 8 bases fitting TRBD1. The CDR3 nucleotides read TGTGCCACCAGCAGAGTGATCGGGACAGGCACCTACGAGCAGTACTTC. Amino acids: CATSRVIGTGTYEQYF.